These 27 T cell receptor beta chains originate from one sample sequenced in a study of T cell repertoires in cytomegalovirus infection. TCRdb itself ran the reads through MiXCR, one entry per CDR3 protein. Of around 170,000 distinct CDR3 sequences listed, 13% to 15% were seen once; the top ten hold more than 20%. Material: PBMCs. The source of these receptors is a human donor in good health (CMV status not recorded). Some clones in this sample may be carry-over from other donors' samples.

This chain connects TRBV29-1 to TRBJ1-1; 9 bases align to TRBD1. Germline CDR1 and CDR2: SQVTM and ANQGSEA. Germline trimming cut 7 bases from V and 4 bases from J; bases unmatched to any gene: 4. The CDR3 runs to 12 residues. CDR3 in amino acids: CSGNRGPTEAFF. CDR3 bases: TGCAGCGGCAACAGGGGGCCCACTGAAGCTTTCTTT.

Only a few counts were recorded for this clonotype. This chain joins TRBV11-2 and TRBJ2-5; 9 bases match TRBD2. Germline V gene sequence: CDR1 SGHAT, CDR2 FQNNGV. The CDR3 contains 14 residues. The trim removed 7 bases at V and 5 bases at J, leaving 8 bases unmatched. The CDR3 spells CASTTGLAGETQYF. The CDR3 DNA is TGTGCCAGCACCACGGGACTAGCAGGGGAGACCCAGTACTTC.

The chain combines TRBV20-1 with TRBJ2-3; 11 nucleotides line up with TRBD2. CDR3 length equals 14 residues. Looked up from germline, CDR1 is DFQATT and CDR2 is SNEGSKA (reference sequence). With V trimmed by 2 bases and J by 4 bases, 2 bases remained unmatched. The CDR3 nucleotides are TGCAGTGCTAGACTAGCGGGAGGTCCAGATACGCAGTATTTT. It codes for CSARLAGGPDTQYF.

CDR3 coding DNA: TGCAGTGCTAGAGATTCGGCCCTCCGTATGGCCTACACCTTC. Its translation is CSARDSALRMAYTF. The chain is built from TRBV20-1 and TRBJ1-2; D not certain. CDR1 and CDR2 (germline): DFQATT, SNEGSKA (reference sequence). The CDR3 length is 14 residues. Between the trimmed V and J ends, which lost 0 bases and 10 bases, there was a span of 18 bases.

The CDR3 DNA is TGCGCCAGCAGCTCAGCCTGGCAGGGGGCGGGGGACTACGAGCAGTACTTC. Its translation is CASSSAWQGAGDYEQYF. The gene calls are TRBV5-1 and TRBJ2-7, with a weak D call TRBD1 (8 bases). Looked up from germline, CDR1 is SGHRS and CDR2 is YFSETQ. The germline V and J ends were trimmed by 3 bases and 3 bases, with 22 bases remaining between them. This CDR3 contains 17 residues.

J is TRBJ1-1 and V is TRBV20-1; D is undetermined. The V end lost 0 bases, the J end lost 4 bases, and 12 bases lay between the germline ends. CDR1 and CDR2 from the germline V gene are DFQATT and SNEGSKA (reference sequence). The CDR3 is 14 residues long. The CDR3 nucleotides are TGCAGTGCTAGAGACTTATGGAGGGTCACTGAAGCTTTCTTT. This translates into CSARDLWRVTEAFF.

This clonotype was seen ten or more times. This rearrangement joins TRBV7-9 to TRBJ2-3; D is unclear. The CDR3 length is 17 residues. The germline V gene has CDR1 SEHNR and CDR2 FQNEAQ (reference sequence). V was pared by 2 bases and J by 0 bases, with 15 bases between. The CDR3 bases are TGTGCCAGCAGCTTACTAGGACCGATACGAAGCACAGATACGCAGTATTTT. Translating it yields CASSLLGPIRSTDTQYF.

This clonotype appeared many times. The chain employs TRBV7-2 and TRBJ2-3; D remains unclear. Trimming cost V 1 base and J 2 bases, with 10 bases left between them. CDR1 and CDR2 from the germline V gene are SGHTA and FQGNSA. This CDR3 has 15 amino acids. CDR3 sequence (DNA): TGTGCCAGCAGCTTAGAGGGCGGCAACACAGATACGCAGTATTTT. As protein: CASSLEGGNTDTQYF. The full variable domain, in which reference TRBV7-2 and TRBJ2-3 provide the parts outside the CDR3, is GAGVSQSPSNKVTEKGKDVELRCDPISGHTALYWYRQSLGQGLEFLIYFQGNSAPDKSGLPSDRFSAERTGGSVSTLTIQRTQQEDSAVYLCASSLEGGNTDTQYFGPGTRLTVL.

This clonotype showed up many times. The genes are TRBV12-3 or TRBV12-4 and TRBJ1-2; TRBD1 might be the D (5 bases). Trimming took 1 base from V and 4 from J, leaving 13 bases between them. The CDR3 totals 15 residues. The CDR3 loop is CASSLGSGQGYGYTF. In nucleotides, the CDR3 is TGTGCCAGCAGTTTAGGATCGGGGCAGGGCTATGGCTACACCTTC.

A few counts support this clonotype. The genes are TRBV5-6 and TRBJ1-1; D not resolved. The V and J ends lost 4 bases and 1 base respectively, with 14 bases between them. This CDR3 spans 15 amino acids. Looked up from germline, CDR1 is SGHDT and CDR2 is YYEEEE. In DNA, the CDR3 is TGTGCCAGCAGCACAGACACTGGCGCGAACACTGAAGCTTTCTTT. Its translation is CASSTDTGANTEAFF.

This clonotype was counted at least ten times. CDR3 nucleotides: TGTGCCAGCAGCTTCTATCTCAGCACTGAAGCTTTCTTT. It translates to CASSFYLSTEAFF. V usage is TRBV7-2 and J usage is TRBJ1-1; D ambiguous. The CDR3 runs 13 residues. The V end lost 3 bases, the J end lost 4 bases, and 9 bases lay between the germline ends. CDR1 SGHTA and CDR2 FQGNSA come from the germline V gene.

V is TRBV5-1 and J is TRBJ2-7; 8 bases align to TRBD2. CDR1 and CDR2 (germline): SGHRS, YFSETQ. After removal of 3 bases from V and 0 bases from J, the junction contained 5 bases not matched to a gene. The CDR3 has 15 residues. CDR3 region: CASSSTSAFSYEQYF. CDR3 bases: TGCGCCAGCAGCTCGACTAGCGCGTTCTCCTACGAGCAGTACTTC. Supplemented by reference TRBV5-1 and TRBJ2-7, the full variable domain reads KAGVTQTPRYLIKTRGQQVTLSCSPISGHRSVSWYQQTPGQGLQFLFEYFSETQRNKGNFPGRFSGRQFSNSRSEMNVSTLELGDSALYLCASSSTSAFSYEQYFGPGTRLTVT.

The chain combines TRBV28 with TRBJ2-2, with TRBD2 identical over 13 bases. Trimming took 7 bases from V and 4 from J; bases not matched to a gene: 12. The CDR3 runs 18 residues. Germline V gene lookup returns CDR1 MDHEN and CDR2 SYDVKM. CDR3 protein: CASNPSHGLAGVTGELFF. DNA for the CDR3: TGTGCCAGCAACCCAAGCCACGGACTAGCGGGAGTCACCGGGGAGCTGTTTTTT.

In this sample, this clonotype turned up a few times. The V call is TRBV5-1, the J call TRBJ2-6; D is uncertain. CDR1 is SGHRS, CDR2 YFSETQ, per germline. The V and J ends lost 4 bases and 0 bases respectively, with 11 bases between them. The CDR3 runs to 16 residues. The CDR3 DNA sequence: TGCGCCAGCAGCGTCACTCTCAGCTCTGGGGCCAACGTCCTGACTTTC. It specifies CASSVTLSSGANVLTF. The whole variable domain, remainder taken from reference TRBV5-1 and TRBJ2-6, is KAGVTQTPRYLIKTRGQQVTLSCSPISGHRSVSWYQQTPGQGLQFLFEYFSETQRNKGNFPGRFSGRQFSNSRSEMNVSTLELGDSALYLCASSVTLSSGANVLTFGAGSRLTVL.

This clonotype was seen at least ten times. J is TRBJ2-6 and V is TRBV11-2, with D tentatively TRBD1 (6 bases). V lost 4 bases and J lost 0, with 13 bases in between. The length of the CDR3 is 17 residues. In germline, CDR1 is SGHAT, CDR2 FQNNGV. The CDR3 DNA reads TGTGCCAGCAGCTATCGACAGGACATCTCTGGGGCCAACGTCCTGACTTTC. Its translation is CASSYRQDISGANVLTF. Filled out from reference TRBV11-2 and TRBJ2-6, the complete variable domain reads EAGVAQSPRYKIIEKRQSVAFWCNPISGHATLYWYQQILGQGPKLLIQFQNNGVVDDSQLPKDRFSAERLKGVDSTLKIQPAKLEDSAVYLCASSYRQDISGANVLTFGAGSRLTVL.

Ten or more counts support this clonotype. This chain joins TRBV5-1 and TRBJ2-1; D is undetermined. Deletions cut 3 bases from V and 6 bases from J, with 10 bases between. The CDR3 runs to 13 residues. Germline V gene sequence: CDR1 SGHRS, CDR2 YFSETQ. CDR3 sequence reads: CASSSLQSNEQFF. The CDR3 DNA sequence: TGCGCCAGCAGCTCCCTACAAAGCAATGAGCAGTTCTTC. Full variable domain (outside the CDR3, taken from reference TRBV5-1 and TRBJ2-1): KAGVTQTPRYLIKTRGQQVTLSCSPISGHRSVSWYQQTPGQGLQFLFEYFSETQRNKGNFPGRFSGRQFSNSRSEMNVSTLELGDSALYLCASSSLQSNEQFFGPGTRLTVL.

V and J are TRBV10-3 and TRBJ2-3; a weak D match, TRBD2 (7 bases). This CDR3 is built from 16 residues. V was clipped by 7 bases and J by 1 base, with 18 bases between them. CDR1 and CDR2 from the germline V gene are ENHRY and SYGVKD. CDR3 nucleotide sequence: TGTGCCATCAATGGCGTCGGGGGGCCTGGCACAGATACGCAGTATTTT. Amino acids: CAINGVGGPGTDTQYF.

V usage is TRBV6-6 and J usage is TRBJ2-5; D tentatively reads TRBD1 or TRBD2 (5 bases each). V was clipped by 8 bases and J by 7 bases, with 8 bases between them. Germline assignment: CDR1 MNHNY and CDR2 SVGAGI (reference sequence). CDR3 length: 10 residues. The CDR3 DNA is TGTGCCAGCGGGACGGCGACCCAGTACTTC. This sequence encodes CASGTATQYF.

In this sample, this clonotype turned up many times. J is TRBJ2-5 and V is TRBV7-2, with TRBD1 matching over 9 bases. V dropped 5 bases and J dropped 4; count of bases not matched to a gene: 2. The CDR3 is 13 amino acids. Germline assignment: CDR1 SGHTA and CDR2 FQGNSA. CDR3 region: CASSRDRVETQYF. CDR3 nucleotides: TGTGCCAGCAGCCGGGACAGGGTAGAGACCCAGTACTTC.

The chain recombines TRBV4-2 with TRBJ1-5; 8 nucleotides line up with TRBD1. Germline V CDR1 and CDR2: LGHNA, YNFKEQ. V lost 3 bases, J lost 0 bases, and 7 bases stayed unmatched. This CDR3 region has 17 residues. CDR3 sequence: CASSQGQEIYSNQPQHF. Here the CDR3 DNA reads TGTGCCAGCAGCCAGGGACAGGAAATTTATAGCAATCAGCCCCAGCATTTT.

This clonotype was seen more than once but under ten times. The rearrangement links TRBV12-5 to TRBJ2-5; the D gene is possibly TRBD1 (7 bases). V lost 0 bases to trimming and J lost 5 bases, with 28 bases between them. The CDR3 is 20 amino acids. Germline V gene sequence: CDR1 LGHNT, CDR2 FRNRAP. The CDR3 reads CASGLVGPGGRRPGEETQYF. For the CDR3, the DNA is TGTGCTAGTGGTTTGGTTGGTCCAGGGGGGAGAAGGCCCGGTGAGGAGACCCAGTACTTC.

This clonotype was seen many times. The rearrangement joins TRBV19 to TRBJ2-3; possibly TRBD2 for D (6 bases). The length of the CDR3 is 14 residues. Trimming stripped 7 bases from V and 3 bases from J, with 14 bases between. Per germline, CDR1 LNHDA and CDR2 SQIVND (reference sequence). For the CDR3, the DNA is TGTGCCAGTACCTTCGGAGGGAGGACAGATACGCAGTATTTT. Protein: CASTFGGRTDTQYF.

This clonotype was found a few times. The V and J genes are TRBV29-1 and TRBJ2-1; TRBD2 aligns across 11 bases. V lost 5 bases to trimming and J lost 0 bases; unmatched junction nucleotides: 9. The length of the CDR3 is 17 residues. Germline CDR1 SQVTM, CDR2 ANQGSEA. CDR3 DNA: TGCAGCGTTAGTGGGACTAGCGGACTAAGCTCCTACAATGAGCAGTTCTTC. Protein product: CSVSGTSGLSSYNEQFF.

This rearrangement joins TRBV5-1 to TRBJ2-3, with TRBD2 as a possible D gene (6 bases). Germline CDR1 and CDR2: SGHRS and YFSETQ. Trimming removed 0 bases at V and 5 bases at J, with 13 bases between. This CDR3 spans 15 amino acids. The CDR3 coding sequence is TGCGCCAGCAGCTTGGTGACGGGAGAGGGAGATACGCAGTATTTT. Protein: CASSLVTGEGDTQYF.

The sample holds many counts of this clonotype. The J gene is TRBJ2-5, the V gene TRBV7-2, with 8 bases fitting TRBD2. CDR3 size: 16 residues. V was clipped by 3 bases and J by 0 bases; unmatched bases: 6. Germline values: CDR1 SGHTA, CDR2 FQGNSA. The CDR3 spells CASSFGGLGYQETQYF. The CDR3 DNA reads TGTGCCAGCAGCTTTGGGGGACTAGGATACCAAGAGACCCAGTACTTC.

This clonotype was seen at least ten times. The chain carries TRBV6-1 and TRBJ2-7; D may be TRBD2 (5 bases). The V gene's germline CDR1 is MNHNS and CDR2 SASEGT. V was shortened by 7 bases and J by 1 base, with 8 bases between the two germline ends. The CDR3 has 12 residues. Written as DNA, the CDR3 is TGTGCCAGCATGAGGGAGTCCTACGAGCAGTACTTC. It is translated as CASMRESYEQYF.

This clonotype was seen at least ten times. The chain couples TRBV7-8 to TRBJ2-2; D tentatively reads TRBD1 or TRBD2 (5 bases each). Germline V gives CDR1 SGHVS, CDR2 FQNEAQ. Deletions cut 4 bases from V and 1 base from J, with 19 bases between. CDR3 length equals 18 residues. The DNA for the CDR3 is TGTGCCAGCAGCTACCCCCGGACCAGAGGGGAGAACACCGGGGAGCTGTTTTTT. Its translation: CASSYPRTRGENTGELFF.